Below, 27 T cell receptor beta chains from the same sample are listed, as sequenced in a study of Ad26.COV2.S vaccination and SARS-CoV-2 variants. Produced via immunoSEQ multiplex PCR; TCRdb's table is partial and in-frame only. The sample has 300,000 to 400,000 clones; around 88% are singletons. As to treatment: around 19 received Ad26.COV2.S at low or high dose, single or two shots; 5 received placebo; per-sample allocation not given. Sampling was done on day 63 after the first vaccine or placebo injection. The input for sequencing was peripheral blood, taken in a trial of Ad26.COV2.S vaccine versus placebo. Source of these receptors: a person aged 18-65 years who received the Ad26.COV2.S COVID-19 vaccine or a placebo.

This chain connects TRBV6-5 to TRBJ1-2, with D hard to call. V was shortened by 0 bases and J by 1 base, with 9 bases between the two germline ends. The germline CDR1 and CDR2 sequences are MNHEY and SVGAGI. The CDR3 covers 15 residues. The CDR3 DNA follows: TGTGCCAGCAGTTACTCGGGCAGGCGTAACTATGGCTACACCTTC. It translates to CASSYSGRRNYGYTF.

The V gene is TRBV18, the J gene TRBJ2-2, with 8 bases identical to TRBD1. The CDR3 has 17 amino acids. The germline V gene encodes CDR1 KGHSH and CDR2 LQKENI. V was clipped by 4 bases and J by 4 bases; unmatched bases: 11. CDR3 protein: CASSLTLRGRTTGELFF. The CDR3 nucleotides read TGTGCCAGCTCACTGACCCTCAGGGGGCGAACCACCGGGGAGCTGTTTTTT.

CDR3 sequence (DNA): TGCGCCAGCAGCCAAGAAAGGGGAAACACTGAAGCTTTCTTT. It is translated as CASSQERGNTEAFF. The chain joins TRBV4-3 to TRBJ1-1, with D perhaps TRBD1 (5 bases). This CDR3 region has 14 residues. Trimming stripped 0 bases from V and 2 bases from J, with 7 bases between. The germline CDR1 and CDR2 sequences are LGHNA and YSLEER.

DNA of the CDR3: TGCGCCAGCAGCCAAGATTGGGTCCGGGAGGGGCTCCGGGGGACGCAGTATTTT. Amino acids: CASSQDWVREGLRGTQYF. The chain couples TRBV4-3 to TRBJ2-3; 8 bases map to TRBD2. Trimming took 0 bases from V and 9 from J; bases not matched to a gene: 17. Germline CDR1 LGHNA, CDR2 YSLEER. The length of the CDR3 is 18 residues.

The rearrangement uses TRBV5-6 and TRBJ2-7; D may match TRBD1 or TRBD2 (6 bases each). CDR3 size: 15 residues. Trimming shortened V by 0 bases and J by 3 bases, and 13 bases separated the two germline ends. Germline V gene lookup returns CDR1 SGHDT and CDR2 YYEEEE. The CDR3 region has the DNA TGTGCCAGCAGCTTGGACCCCGGGGGCAACTACGAGCAGTACTTC. Residues: CASSLDPGGNYEQYF.

The rearrangement uses TRBV6-6 and TRBJ2-5; no clear D gene. CDR1 is MNHNY, CDR2 SVGAGI, per germline (reference sequence). The CDR3 extends over 14 amino acids. V lost 0 bases and J 0 bases, leaving 5 bases between the germline ends. CDR3 nucleotide sequence: TGTGCCAGCAGTTACTCTCCTAACCAAGAGACCCAGTACTTC. Its translation: CASSYSPNQETQYF.

This clone was detected only a few times. This chain joins TRBV28 and TRBJ1-1; maybe TRBD1 (6 bases). The CDR3 runs to 17 residues. Germline V gene lookup returns CDR1 MDHEN and CDR2 SYDVKM. The V and J ends lost 4 bases and 3 bases respectively, with 21 bases between them. The chain's CDR3 is CASSSTGSRSRDTEAFF. The DNA of the CDR3 is TGTGCCAGCAGTTCTACAGGGTCTCGGTCTCGGGACACTGAAGCTTTCTTT.

In this sample, this clone turned up many times. V is TRBV4-1 and J is TRBJ1-2; 7 bases line up with TRBD1. Germline V gene sequence: CDR1 MGHRA, CDR2 YSYEKL. With 3 bases clipped from V and 3 bases from J, the junction kept 7 bases outside the gene matches. CDR3 length: 15 residues. The chain's CDR3 is CASSQPGQLHYGYTF. The CDR3 DNA sequence: TGCGCCAGCAGCCAGCCGGGACAGTTGCACTATGGCTACACCTTC.

In this sample, this clone turned up once. The V and J genes are TRBV24-1 and TRBJ1-2, with TRBD1 identical over 7 bases. The V and J ends lost 3 bases and 4 bases, in that order; junction bases with no gene match: 10. The CDR3 is 16 residues long. CDR1 KGHDR and CDR2 SFDVKD come from the germline V gene. CDR3 sequence (DNA): TGTGCCACCAGTGATAGACAGGGAGAGAAGGGCTATGGCTACACCTTC. Translated: CATSDRQGEKGYGYTF.

The chain recombines TRBV9 with TRBJ2-3; D might be TRBD1 (6 bases). CDR3 size: 15 residues. CDR1 SGDLS and CDR2 YYNGEE come from the germline V gene. V lost 0 bases, J lost 2 bases, and 10 bases lay in between. The CDR3 bases are TGTGCCAGCAGCGTAGTAGGGGGAGACACAGATACGCAGTATTTT. This gives the protein CASSVVGGDTDTQYF.

V gene TRBV28 combines with J gene TRBJ1-2; no reliable D call. V lost 6 bases to trimming and J lost 6 bases, with 11 bases between them. The germline V gene encodes CDR1 MDHEN and CDR2 SYDVKM. The CDR3 spans 12 residues. The CDR3 here is CASSAQRDGYTF. CDR3 DNA sequence: TGTGCCAGCAGCGCACAGAGGGATGGCTACACCTTC.

This rearrangement joins TRBV29-1 to TRBJ1-1; no firm D call. The CDR3 runs to 13 residues. Germline V gene lookup returns CDR1 SQVTM and CDR2 ANQGSEA. V gave up 4 bases and J gave up 0 bases, with 9 bases separating them. The DNA of the CDR3 is TGCAGCGTTGGAAGGAATATGAACACTGAAGCTTTCTTT. Residues: CSVGRNMNTEAFF.

This chain joins TRBV5-8 and TRBJ2-3; TRBD2 aligns across 13 bases. J gave up 1 base and V 4 bases, and 12 bases lay outside the gene matches. The CDR3 extends over 19 amino acids. Germline CDR1 SGHTS, CDR2 YDEGEE. The CDR3 DNA reads as TGTGCCAGCAGCAGACTAACGACTAGCGGGGGGCGTGGCACAGATACGCAGTATTTT. Translated: CASSRLTTSGGRGTDTQYF. Using reference TRBV5-8 and TRBJ2-3 for the parts outside the CDR3, the full variable domain is EAGVTQSPTHLIKTRGQQATLRCSPISGHTSVYWYQQALGLGLQFLLWYDEGEERNRGNFPPRFSGRQFPNYSSELNVNALELEDSALYLCASSRLTTSGGRGTDTQYFGPGTRLTVL.

This clone was seen a single time. The chain has TRBV4-1 and TRBJ1-1; weak D call: TRBD1 (6 bases). The CDR3 contains 15 residues. Germline V CDR1 and CDR2: MGHRA, YSYEKL. Trimming left V 0 bases short and J 4 bases short, with 12 bases between. CDR3 sequence: CASSQDRRGATEAFF. Written as DNA, the CDR3 is TGCGCCAGCAGCCAAGATAGGAGGGGGGCCACTGAAGCTTTCTTT.

The chain has TRBV5-1 and TRBJ2-5; no definite D call. CDR3 length: 15 residues. Trimming removed 3 bases from V and 2 bases from J, with 14 bases in between. Germline assignment: CDR1 SGHRS and CDR2 YFSETQ. The CDR3 loop is CASSSGASSQETQYF. DNA for the CDR3: TGCGCCAGCAGCTCTGGTGCCAGCAGTCAAGAGACCCAGTACTTC.

CDR3 nucleotide sequence: TGCGCCAGCGCAGGGGCTCCCCCTCGGACAGATACGCAGTATTTT. Translating it yields CASAGAPPRTDTQYF. The chain joins TRBV5-1 to TRBJ2-3, with D tentatively TRBD1 (6 bases). Trimming removed 7 bases at V and 3 bases at J, with 18 bases between. In germline, CDR1 is SGHRS, CDR2 YFSETQ. This CDR3 is built from 15 residues.

There are a few counts of this clone. This chain connects TRBV19 to TRBJ1-1, with D possibly TRBD1 on 6 matching bases. This CDR3 has 14 residues. Germline lookup yields CDR1 LNHDA and CDR2 SQIVND (reference sequence). V gave up 7 bases and J gave up 0 bases, with 12 bases separating them. The CDR3 DNA is TGTGCCAGTAATCAGGGGTGGATGAACACTGAAGCTTTCTTT. This gives the protein CASNQGWMNTEAFF. Full variable domain (missing parts from reference TRBV19 and TRBJ1-1): DGGITQSPKYLFRKEGQNVTLSCEQNLNHDAMYWYRQDPGQGLRLIYYSQIVNDFQKGDIAEGYSVSREKKESFPLTVTSAQKNPTAFYLCASNQGWMNTEAFFGQGTRLTVV.

The rearrangement links TRBV28 to TRBJ2-7; 8 bases are shared with TRBD1. Trimming took 8 bases from V and 1 from J; bases not matched to a gene: 10. Looked up from germline, CDR1 is MDHEN and CDR2 is SYDVKM. The CDR3 spans 15 residues. This CDR3 reads CASAPQDRASYEQYF. For the CDR3, the DNA is TGTGCCAGCGCCCCCCAGGACAGGGCTTCCTACGAGCAGTACTTC. The full variable domain, completed using reference TRBV28 and TRBJ2-7, is DVKVTQSSRYLVKRTGEKVFLECVQDMDHENMFWYRQDPGLGLRLIYFSYDVKMKEKGDIPEGYSVSREKKERFSLILESASTNQTSMYLCASAPQDRASYEQYFGPGTRLTVT.

The chain links TRBV5-1 to TRBJ1-6, with no clear D. V lost 4 bases, J lost 8 bases, and 10 bases lay in between. Germline V gives CDR1 SGHRS, CDR2 YFSETQ. The CDR3 length is 13 residues. This chain's CDR3 is CASSPWTDSPLHF. DNA of the CDR3: TGCGCCAGCAGCCCCTGGACGGATTCACCCCTCCACTTT.

The V gene is TRBV19, the J gene TRBJ1-2; D ambiguous. The CDR3 extends over 13 amino acids. The V end was cut by 9 bases, the J end by 1 base, with 12 bases between. Germline V lookup: CDR1 LNHDA, CDR2 SQIVND (reference sequence). The CDR3 DNA reads as TGTGCCAGCCGCAGTCCGAGTAACTATGGCTACACCTTC. Protein product: CASRSPSNYGYTF.

The V and J genes are TRBV5-8 and TRBJ1-1; 7 bases map to TRBD1. Germline CDR1 and CDR2: SGHTS and YDEGEE. The V and J ends lost 4 bases and 0 bases, in that order; junction bases with no gene match: 9. This CDR3 region has 16 residues. CDR3 in amino acids: CASSAYRGPMNTEAFF. CDR3 nucleotide sequence: TGTGCCAGCAGCGCGTACAGGGGACCAATGAACACTGAAGCTTTCTTT.

The rearrangement uses TRBV18 and TRBJ1-2; TRBD1 aligns across 8 bases. Trimming at V came to 3 bases and at J to 5 bases, leaving 5 bases not matched to a gene. CDR1 is KGHSH and CDR2 is LQKENI in the germline V gene. CDR3 length: 14 amino acids. The CDR3: CASSPGTGRYGYTF. The DNA of the CDR3 is TGTGCCAGCTCACCTGGGACAGGACGATATGGCTACACCTTC.

The J gene is TRBJ2-1, the V gene TRBV3-1 (or the pseudogene TRBV3-2); the D gene is possibly TRBD1 (6 bases). The germline CDR1 and CDR2 sequences are LGHDT and YNNKEL (reference sequence). Trimming removed 1 base from V and 4 bases from J, with 14 bases in between. This CDR3 is 16 amino acids long. CDR3 amino acids: CASSQVSRGGYNEQFF. The CDR3 nucleotides are TGTGCCAGCAGCCAAGTTTCCCGAGGGGGTTACAATGAGCAGTTCTTC.

V gene TRBV3-1 (or the pseudogene TRBV3-2) combines with J gene TRBJ1-3; tentative D call: TRBD1 (5 bases). The CDR3 totals 17 residues. Germline V gene sequence: CDR1 LGHDT, CDR2 YNNKEL (reference sequence). Trimming cost V 1 base and J 0 bases, with 13 bases left between them. Here the CDR3 reads CASSQGGVRVSGNTIYF. CDR3 sequence (DNA): TGTGCCAGCAGCCAAGGGGGCGTGAGGGTCTCTGGAAACACCATATATTTT.

The gene calls are TRBV6-2 or TRBV6-3 and TRBJ2-1; no clear D gene. The germline CDR1 and CDR2 sequences are MNHEY and SVGEGT. Trimming took 0 bases from V and 0 from J, leaving 15 bases between them. The CDR3 is made up of 18 amino acids. This chain's CDR3 is CASSYSWTRASSYNEQFF. CDR3 DNA sequence: TGTGCCAGCAGTTACTCGTGGACCAGAGCATCCTCCTACAATGAGCAGTTCTTC.

The chain links TRBV5-5 to TRBJ1-1; 9 nucleotides match TRBD1. The CDR3 is 13 amino acids. Germline V CDR1 and CDR2: SGHKS, YYEKEE (reference sequence). V dropped 0 bases and J dropped 11; count of bases not matched to a gene: 5. CDR3 coding DNA: TGTGCCAGCAGCTTGGGGGGGACAGGGTACGCTTTCTTT. Its translation: CASSLGGTGYAFF.

The rearrangement uses TRBV19 and TRBJ2-7, with 8 positions matching TRBD1. J was trimmed by 6 bases and V by 3 bases; bases with no gene match: 4. CDR3 size: 13 residues. CDR1 is LNHDA, CDR2 SQIVND, per germline (reference sequence). The CDR3: CASSIGDRGEQYF. The CDR3 DNA follows: TGTGCCAGTAGTATTGGAGACAGGGGCGAGCAGTACTTC.